This TCR beta chain was sequenced during a study of TIL therapy for anti-PD-1-resistant metastatic lung cancer. Study summary: Most patients had lung adenocarcinoma; several tumors were EGFR-mutant, two ALK-rearranged; half smoked currently or formerly. Notes on the study in general: Compared with baseline intratumoral T cells, expanded TIL cultures were more clonal and less diverse (around 5.9% vs 31%).

About this clone itself: Its antigen remains unidentified.

This was the immunoSEQ v3 assay. Each library reached some 2 million read pairs, or about 5-6.5 million at deep level. The assay was immunoSEQ multiplex PCR, and TCRdb's table has in-frame clones only and misses some. The sample comprises about 95,000 clones, just over 65% of which are singletons, and around 9.9% rests with the top ten. The time point here: pre-treatment sample, taken before nivolumab and TIL therapy. Tumor tissue came from excised metastases, mostly pleural nodules or supraclavicular lymph nodes. Tumors were harvested before any PD-1/PD-L1 blockade. This CDR3 has 12 amino acids. V was trimmed by 5 bases and J by 3 bases, leaving 8 bases between them.

The chain couples TRBV12-3 or TRBV12-4 to TRBJ2-7; a possible D gene is TRBD2 (6 bases). Sample: tumor tissue, taken at baseline. The clonotype was recovered from a person between 25 and 79 years old with non-small cell lung cancer. The CDR3 sequence: CASSTGSYEQYF. The DNA for the CDR3 is TGTGCCAGCAGTACCGGGAGCTACGAGCAGTACTTC.